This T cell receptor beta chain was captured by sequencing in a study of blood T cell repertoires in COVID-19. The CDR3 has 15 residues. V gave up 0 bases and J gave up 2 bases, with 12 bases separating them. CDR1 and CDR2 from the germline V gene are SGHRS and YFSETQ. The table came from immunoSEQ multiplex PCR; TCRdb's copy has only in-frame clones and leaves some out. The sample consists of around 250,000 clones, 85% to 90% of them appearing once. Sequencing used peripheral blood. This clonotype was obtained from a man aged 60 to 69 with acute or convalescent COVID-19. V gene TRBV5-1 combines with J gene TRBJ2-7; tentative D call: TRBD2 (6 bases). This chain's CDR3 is CASSLDGTQTYEQYF. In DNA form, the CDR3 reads TGCGCCAGCAGCTTGGATGGGACTCAAACCTACGAGCAGTACTTC.